The 9 T cell receptor beta chains below come from one sample, sequenced in a study of CD4 T cells in relation to SARS-CoV-2 and coronaviruses (dated by TCRdb to the early 2020s). CD4+ T cells from unexposed donors were collected before the COVID-19 pandemic (2011-2018). The library was made by the immunoSEQ multiplex PCR assay. TCRdb re-hosts the immuneACCESS table, in-frame sequences only. Its copies lack some clones; in the studies checked, an unresolved V gene accounts for under half of them, and the cause for the rest is not known. Here the sample has 55,000 to 75,000 clones; about 90% occur a single time. The top ten clones comprise over 1.5% of the sample. The sample consisted of memory CD4+ T cells from PBMCs. The sample's cell subset or site label is to be understood as: memory (non-naive) CD4+ T cells. The receptors come from a human donor in good health.

The count of this clone is one. The genes are TRBV7-9 and TRBJ1-6; D call uncertain. The length of the CDR3 is 14 residues. CDR1 is SEHNR, CDR2 FQNEAQ, per germline (reference sequence). The V gene lost 2 bases and the J gene lost 5 bases, with 7 bases spanning the gap. This CDR3 is CASSLLSNNSPLHF. CDR3 nucleotide sequence: TGTGCCAGCAGCTTACTGTCGAATAATTCACCCCTCCACTTT.

This clone was recorded a few times. V gene TRBV18 combines with J gene TRBJ1-2; D not resolved. Looked up from germline, CDR1 is KGHSH and CDR2 is LQKENI. This CDR3 is built from 13 residues. V was shortened by 3 bases and J by 10 bases, with 15 bases between the two germline ends. The CDR3 nucleotides read TGTGCCAGCTCACCCGCAGGTTCGCCTCCCTACACCTTC. Its translation: CASSPAGSPPYTF.

This chain links TRBV30 with TRBJ2-5, with 8 bases matching TRBD1. The CDR3 contains 15 residues. V lost 2 bases and J lost 1; bases outside the gene matches: 6. CDR1 is GTSNPN and CDR2 is SVGIG in the germline V gene (reference sequence). In DNA, the CDR3 is TGTGCCTGGAGTACCGGGACAGGTTCCCAAGAGACCCAGTACTTC. This sequence encodes CAWSTGTGSQETQYF.

The chain couples TRBV5-1 to TRBJ1-3; D is uncertain. Germline V lookup: CDR1 SGHRS, CDR2 YFSETQ. The length of the CDR3 is 12 residues. Trimming took off 4 bases at V and 3 bases at J, with 5 bases between the two ends. The CDR3 DNA reads as TGCGCCAGCAGCCCACTTGGAAACACCATATATTTT. Translating gives CASSPLGNTIYF.

This clone was detected only a few times. The V call is TRBV7-2, the J call TRBJ1-3; D is possibly TRBD1 (6 bases). The V end was cut by 5 bases, the J end by 4 bases, with 15 bases between. The germline V gene has CDR1 SGHTA and CDR2 FQGNSA. The CDR3 extends over 15 amino acids. This CDR3 is CASSIRGTAGNTIYF. The DNA for the CDR3 is TGTGCCAGCAGCATAAGGGGGACGGCAGGAAACACCATATATTTT.

The chain links TRBV19 to TRBJ1-6; D is unresolved. V lost 4 bases and J 4 bases, leaving 14 bases between the germline ends. The germline CDR1 and CDR2 sequences are LNHDA and SQIVND (reference sequence). The CDR3 is 16 residues long. The CDR3 protein is CASSTEYPRYNSPLHF. The CDR3 DNA reads as TGTGCCAGTAGTACGGAATATCCAAGATATAATTCACCCCTCCACTTT.

The chain links TRBV7-2 to TRBJ1-2; D gene uncertain. The CDR3 sequence is 14 residues long. Trimming stripped 5 bases from V and 3 bases from J, with 13 bases between. Per germline, CDR1 SGHTA and CDR2 FQGNSA. CDR3 residues: CASSLRTSDYGYTF. In nucleotides, the CDR3 is TGTGCCAGCAGCCTGAGAACCTCCGACTATGGCTACACCTTC.

The chain links TRBV5-1 to TRBJ1-3; unclear D gene. The CDR3 totals 17 residues. Trimming took 0 bases from V and 4 from J, leaving 17 bases between them. Germline assignment: CDR1 SGHRS and CDR2 YFSETQ. Here the CDR3 reads CASSLVGNFNLGNTIYF. For the CDR3, the DNA is TGCGCCAGCAGCTTGGTTGGGAACTTCAACTTAGGAAACACCATATATTTT.

This chain joins TRBV2 and TRBJ2-7, with 9 bases aligning to TRBD1. The V gene end was trimmed by 9 bases and the J gene end by 3 bases; junction bases not matched to a gene: 3. The CDR3 extends over 12 amino acids. Germline assignment: CDR1 SNHLY and CDR2 FYNNEI. The CDR3 reads CARGGQGYEQYF. Here the CDR3 DNA reads TGTGCCAGAGGGGGACAGGGCTACGAGCAGTACTTC.